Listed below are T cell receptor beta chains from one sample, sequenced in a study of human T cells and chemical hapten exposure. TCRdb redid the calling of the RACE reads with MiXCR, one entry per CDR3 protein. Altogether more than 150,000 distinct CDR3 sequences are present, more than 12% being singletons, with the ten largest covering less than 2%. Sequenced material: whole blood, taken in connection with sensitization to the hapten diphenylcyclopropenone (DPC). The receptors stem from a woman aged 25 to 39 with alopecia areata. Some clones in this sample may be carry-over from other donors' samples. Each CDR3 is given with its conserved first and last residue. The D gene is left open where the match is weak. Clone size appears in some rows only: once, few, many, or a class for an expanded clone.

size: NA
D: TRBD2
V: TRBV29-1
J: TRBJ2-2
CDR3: CSVLLAGGTGELFF
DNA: TGCAGCGTTCTCCTAGCGGGAGGTACCGGGGAGCTGTTTTTT

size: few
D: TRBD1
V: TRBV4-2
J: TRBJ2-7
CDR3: CASSQGGTEAYEQYF
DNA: TGTGCCAGCAGCCAAGGTGGGACAGAGGCCTACGAGCAGTACTTC

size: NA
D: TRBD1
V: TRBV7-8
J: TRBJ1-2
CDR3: CASSFRDREPYGYTF
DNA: TGTGCCAGCAGCTTCCGGGACAGGGAGCCCTATGGCTACACCTTC

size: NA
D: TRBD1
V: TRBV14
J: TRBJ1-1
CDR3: CASSLRGPGGGRTEAFF
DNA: TGTGCCAGCAGCCTAAGAGGTCCAGGGGGCGGTCGGACTGAAGCTTTCTTT

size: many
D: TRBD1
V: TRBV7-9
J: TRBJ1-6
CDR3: CASSGPGQGNSPLHF
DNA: TGTGCCAGCAGTGGACCGGGACAGGGAAATTCACCCCTCCACTTT

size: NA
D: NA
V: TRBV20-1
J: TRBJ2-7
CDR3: CSAIGRNEQYF
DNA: TGCAGTGCTATTGGGCGCAACGAGCAGTACTTC

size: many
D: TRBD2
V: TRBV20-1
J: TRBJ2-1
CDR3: CSARDVRTSIFYNEQFF
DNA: TGCAGTGCTAGAGACGTTAGGACTAGTATATTCTACAATGAGCAGTTCTTC

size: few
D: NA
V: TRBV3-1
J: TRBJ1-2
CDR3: CASSSLQRRSGYTF
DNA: TGTGCCAGCAGTTCCCTACAGAGACGGAGTGGCTACACCTTC

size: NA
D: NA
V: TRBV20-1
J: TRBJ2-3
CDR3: CSARDSRGITDTQYF
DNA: TGCAGTGCTAGGGACTCGCGGGGTATCACAGATACGCAGTATTTT

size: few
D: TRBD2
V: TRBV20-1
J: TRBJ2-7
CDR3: CSARGEAGAYEQYF
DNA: TGCAGTGCTAGAGGCGAGGCGGGAGCCTACGAGCAGTACTTC

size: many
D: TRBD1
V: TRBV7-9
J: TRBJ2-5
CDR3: CASSLLGQQETQYF
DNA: TGTGCCAGCAGTCTCCTGGGACAGCAAGAGACCCAGTACTTC

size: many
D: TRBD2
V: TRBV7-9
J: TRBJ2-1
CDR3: CASSPRTSGQTEQFF
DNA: TGTGCCAGCAGCCCCCGGACTAGCGGACAGACGGAGCAGTTCTTC

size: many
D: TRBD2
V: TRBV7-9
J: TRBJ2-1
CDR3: CASSLALAGLKSMSRKFF
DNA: TGTGCCAGCAGCTTAGCCCTAGCGGGGTTAAAATCAATGAGTAGGAAGTTCTTC

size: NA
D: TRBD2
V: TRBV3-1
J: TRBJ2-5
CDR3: CASSLGTSGGEETQYF
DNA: TGTGCCAGCAGCCTCGGGACTAGCGGGGGGGAGGAGACCCAGTACTTC

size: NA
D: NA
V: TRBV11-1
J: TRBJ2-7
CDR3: CASSLSRLRAAEQYF
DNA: TGTGCCAGCAGCTTATCCCGCCTTCGAGCCGCCGAGCAGTACTTC

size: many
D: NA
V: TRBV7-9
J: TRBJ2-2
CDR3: CASSLVGNTGELFF
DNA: TGTGCCAGCAGCCTCGTCGGGAACACCGGGGAGCTGTTTTTT

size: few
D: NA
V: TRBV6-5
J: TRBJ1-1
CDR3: CATGDPNTEAFF
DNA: TGTGCCACAGGGGACCCGAACACTGAAGCTTTCTTT

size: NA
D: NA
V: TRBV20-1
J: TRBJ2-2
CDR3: CSARDLGRAMAGELFF
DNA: TGCAGTGCTAGAGATCTAGGCAGGGCGATGGCCGGGGAGCTGTTTTTT

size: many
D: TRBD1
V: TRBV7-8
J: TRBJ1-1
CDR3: CASSLVRTGGDAFF
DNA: TGTGCCAGCAGCTTAGTGAGGACAGGGGGAGATGCTTTCTTT

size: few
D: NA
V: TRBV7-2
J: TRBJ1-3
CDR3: CASSIDRPSGNTIYF
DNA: TGTGCCAGCAGCATCGACAGGCCCTCTGGAAACACCATATATTTT

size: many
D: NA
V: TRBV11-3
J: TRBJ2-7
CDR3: CASSSRTGTLDYEQYF
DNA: TGTGCCAGCAGCTCTCGCACCGGGACTCTAGACTACGAGCAGTACTTC

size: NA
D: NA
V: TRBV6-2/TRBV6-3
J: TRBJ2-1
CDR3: CASSPQNEQFF
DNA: TGTGCCAGCAGTCCCCAAAACGAGCAGTTCTTC

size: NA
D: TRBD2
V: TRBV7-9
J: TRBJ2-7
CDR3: CASSSPGGTYEQYF
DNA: TGTGCCAGCAGCTCCCCCGGGGGGACCTACGAGCAGTACTTC

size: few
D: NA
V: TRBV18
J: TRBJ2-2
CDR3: CASSPRNTYTGELFF
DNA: TGTGCCAGCTCACCACGTAACACCTACACCGGGGAGCTGTTTTTT

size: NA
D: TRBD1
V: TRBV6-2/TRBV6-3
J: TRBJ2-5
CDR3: CASSSRQGETQYF
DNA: TGTGCCAGCAGCTCTCGACAGGGTGAGACCCAGTACTTC

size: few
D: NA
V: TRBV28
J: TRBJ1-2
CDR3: CASSLMLGRGGYGYTF
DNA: TGTGCCAGCAGTTTAATGCTGGGTAGGGGGGGTTATGGCTACACCTTC